This T cell receptor (beta chain) is from a study of control samples from healthy donors and cancer patients. Germline V gives CDR1 KGHSH, CDR2 LQKENI. Trimming left V 6 bases short and J 6 bases short, with 11 bases between. The CDR3 is 13 amino acids. Here immunoSEQ multiplex PCR was the method, and the copy in TCRdb shows in-frame clones only, minus some. Of 35,000 to 55,000 clones detected, approximately 90% appear once; the ten largest clones hold roughly a fifth. The sample comprised PBMCs. The receptor's source is a woman in her thirties or forties with head and neck cancer. This chain joins TRBV18 and TRBJ1-4; unclear D gene. CDR3 protein: CASSIRVDEKLFF. In DNA, the CDR3 is TGTGCCAGCTCGATCCGTGTGGATGAAAAACTGTTTTTT. Complete variable domain (other parts from reference TRBV18 and TRBJ1-4): NAGVMQNPRHLVRRRGQEARLRCSPMKGHSHVYWYRQLPEEGLKFMVYLQKENIIDESGMPKERFSAEFPKEGPSILRIQQVVRGDSAAYFCASSIRVDEKLFFGSGTQLSVL.